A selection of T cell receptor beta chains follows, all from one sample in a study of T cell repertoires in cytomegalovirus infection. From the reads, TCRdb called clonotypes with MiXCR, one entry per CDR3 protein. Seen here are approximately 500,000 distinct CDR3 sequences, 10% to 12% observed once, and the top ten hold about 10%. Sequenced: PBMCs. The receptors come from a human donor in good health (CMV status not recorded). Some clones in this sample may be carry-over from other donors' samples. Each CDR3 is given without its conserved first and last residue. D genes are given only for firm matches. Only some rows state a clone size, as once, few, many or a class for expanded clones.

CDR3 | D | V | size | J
ASRLRPDTQY | NA | TRBV12-3/TRBV12-4 | many | TRBJ2-3
ATSESGTAKGELF | NA | TRBV24-1 | NA | TRBJ2-2
ASSSGTASYEQY | TRBD1 | TRBV27 | many | TRBJ2-7
ASSCRPSLAGGLQETQY | TRBD2 | TRBV5-1 | NA | TRBJ2-5
SAQMGPGGRVTEAF | NA | TRBV20-1 | many | TRBJ1-1
ASSLSHPQF | NA | TRBV7-9 | few | TRBJ2-1
ASSFPLADEQF | TRBD2 | TRBV7-9 | many | TRBJ2-1
ASSPEGQGEQPQH | TRBD1 | TRBV5-1 | many | TRBJ1-5
ASSLTDAYNEQF | NA | TRBV28 | many | TRBJ2-1
ASTTGTEAF | NA | TRBV6-1 | few | TRBJ1-1